This is a list of T cell receptor beta chains from one sample in a study of blood T cell repertoires in COVID-19. TCRdb keeps only in-frame clones here, not all; method: immunoSEQ multiplex PCR. The sample lists over 140,000 clones; around 81% were seen once. The sequenced material came from peripheral blood. The receptors shown here come from a woman in her sixties or seventies with acute or convalescent COVID-19. The CDR3 runs from the conserved cysteine through the conserved F or W. Each record gives: D gene, V gene, clone size, J gene, CDR3 protein, CDR3 DNA. The D gene is left open where the match is weak. Size values are once, few and many counts, or a class for expanded clones, and some rows have none.

-	TRBV28	-	TRBJ1-4	CASSFPWSATNEKLFF	TGTGCCAGCAGTTTCCCTTGGAGTGCAACTAATGAAAAACTGTTTTTT
-	TRBV18	-	TRBJ1-1	CASSDGWNTEAFF	TGTGCCAGCTCAGACGGGTGGAACACTGAAGCTTTCTTT
-	TRBV7-3	-	TRBJ1-1	CASSPDTNTEAFF	TGTGCCAGCAGCCCGGACACGAACACTGAAGCTTTCTTT
-	TRBV19	-	TRBJ1-2	CASRRDGGDRYTF	TGTGCCAGTAGGCGGGATGGAGGCGATCGCTACACCTTC
-	TRBV20-1	-	TRBJ1-2	CSPGSNYGYTF	TGCAGTCCCGGGTCGAACTATGGCTACACCTTC
-	TRBV19	-	TRBJ2-3	CASSVTPGQNSQYF	TGTGCCAGTAGTGTCACCCCTGGACAGAACTCGCAGTATTTT
-	TRBV10-3	-	TRBJ1-4	CAISDSADEKLFF	TGTGCCATCAGTGATTCAGCGGATGAAAAACTGTTTTTT
TRBD1	TRBV6-1	-	TRBJ1-1	CASSEDRARAEAFF	TGTGCCAGCAGTGAGGACAGGGCTCGGGCTGAAGCTTTCTTT
-	TRBV6-6	-	TRBJ1-4	CASRLTGTNEKLFF	TGTGCCAGCAGGCTAACAGGGACTAATGAAAAACTGTTTTTT
TRBD1	TRBV10-3	-	TRBJ2-7	CAIRGDRGAEQYF	TGTGCCATCAGGGGGGACAGGGGTGCCGAGCAGTACTTC
TRBD2	TRBV6-1	-	TRBJ2-7	CASSETGLAASYEQYF	TGTGCCAGCAGTGAAACGGGACTAGCGGCATCCTACGAGCAGTACTTC
TRBD1	TRBV5-5	-	TRBJ1-2	CASSMGTDNYGYTF	TGTGCCAGCAGCATGGGGACAGATAACTATGGCTACACCTTC
-	TRBV5-5	-	TRBJ2-3	CASSLGEVLTDTQYF	TGTGCCAGCAGCTTAGGTGAGGTACTCACAGATACGCAGTATTTT
TRBD2	TRBV6-2/TRBV6-3	-	TRBJ2-1	CASSSGLAGVPYNEQFF	TGTGCCAGCAGTTCGGGACTAGCGGGAGTACCGTACAATGAGCAGTTCTTC
-	TRBV5-1	-	TRBJ2-7	CASSGTYEQYF	TGCGCCAGCAGCGGGACTTACGAGCAGTACTTC
-	TRBV2	-	TRBJ2-7	CASSGTSYEQYF	TGTGCCAGCAGCGGGACAAGCTACGAGCAGTACTTC
-	TRBV5-6	-	TRBJ2-2	CASSPGTLNGELFF	TGTGCCAGCAGCCCCGGGACACTTAACGGGGAGCTGTTTTTT
-	TRBV15	-	TRBJ1-5	CATSREGGSNQPQHF	TGTGCCACCAGCAGGGAGGGGGGGTCCAATCAGCCCCAGCATTTT
-	TRBV7-8	-	TRBJ2-3	CASKRQVGTDTQYF	TGTGCCAGCAAACGACAAGTTGGCACAGATACGCAGTATTTT
-	TRBV18	-	TRBJ2-7	CASSPLGTADYEQYF	TGTGCCAGCTCACCACTCGGGACTGCTGACTACGAGCAGTACTTC
-	TRBV30	-	TRBJ2-6	CAWDRDSGANVLTF	TGTGCCTGGGACCGGGACTCTGGGGCCAACGTCCTGACTTTC
-	TRBV28	-	TRBJ2-1	CASSGASTSSYNEQFF	TGTGCCAGCAGTGGTGCAAGCACTTCCTCCTACAATGAGCAGTTCTTC
TRBD1	TRBV5-1	-	TRBJ1-2	CASSPPAGTGIYGYTF	TGCGCCAGCAGCCCACCAGCCGGGACAGGCATCTATGGCTACACCTTC
-	TRBV4-3	-	TRBJ1-2	CASSHSPTELYGYTF	TGCGCCAGCAGCCATAGTCCGACAGAACTCTATGGCTACACCTTC
TRBD2	TRBV4-2	-	TRBJ2-2	CASSQPGLAGDPGELFF	TGTGCCAGCAGCCAACCTGGACTAGCGGGAGATCCAGGGGAGCTGTTTTTT
-	TRBV11-3	-	TRBJ2-2	CASSPVRGGSAGELFF	TGTGCCAGCAGCCCCGTTAGAGGGGGTTCCGCCGGGGAGCTGTTTTTT
-	TRBV2	-	TRBJ1-1	CARRTGAEAFF	TGTGCCAGACGAACGGGGGCTGAAGCTTTCTTT
-	TRBV19	-	TRBJ1-5	CASHSLGVSNQPQHF	TGTGCCAGCCACAGTCTGGGCGTGAGCAATCAGCCCCAGCATTTT
TRBD1	TRBV28	-	TRBJ2-2	CASSPDRGRTGELFF	TGTGCCAGCAGTCCGGACAGGGGGCGAACCGGGGAGCTGTTTTTT
-	TRBV15	-	TRBJ2-1	CATSTPGLENNEQFF	TGTGCCACCAGCACACCGGGACTGGAGAACAATGAGCAGTTCTTC
TRBD1	TRBV28	few	TRBJ1-2	CASSPPGQDLLGYTF	TGTGCCAGCAGTCCCCCGGGACAGGACCTGCTGGGCTACACCTTC
TRBD1	TRBV6-6	-	TRBJ2-1	CASSSQQGKNEQFF	TGTGCCAGCAGTTCCCAACAGGGGAAAAATGAGCAGTTCTTC
-	TRBV21-1	-	TRBJ1-5	CASSKGWGLQPQHF	TGTGCCAGCAGCAAGGGGTGGGGGCTTCAGCCCCAGCATTTT
-	TRBV6-6	-	TRBJ2-7	CASKGGGGYEQYF	TGTGCCAGCAAGGGTGGGGGAGGCTACGAGCAGTACTTC
TRBD2	TRBV4-3	-	TRBJ2-7	CASSQEFSGRGEQYF	TGCGCCAGCAGCCAAGAATTTAGCGGGAGAGGCGAGCAGTACTTC
-	TRBV5-1	few	TRBJ1-4	CASSLQGTNEKLFF	TGCGCCAGCAGCTTACAGGGTACTAATGAAAAACTGTTTTTT
-	TRBV9	-	TRBJ2-1	CASSVGSPGHNEQFF	TGTGCCAGCAGCGTAGGCTCTCCTGGGCACAATGAGCAGTTCTTC
-	TRBV11-3	-	TRBJ2-5	CASSYDRQETQYF	TGTGCCAGCAGCTACGACAGACAAGAGACCCAGTACTTC
-	TRBV19	-	TRBJ1-3	CASIGPGVGNTIYF	TGTGCCAGTATTGGCCCAGGGGTTGGAAACACCATATATTTT
-	TRBV12-3/TRBV12-4	-	TRBJ2-1	CASSLARNNEQFF	TGTGCCAGCAGTTTAGCTAGAAACAATGAGCAGTTCTTC
-	TRBV6-6	-	TRBJ1-1	CASIPPFEAFF	TGTGCCAGCATCCCCCCTTTTGAAGCTTTCTTT